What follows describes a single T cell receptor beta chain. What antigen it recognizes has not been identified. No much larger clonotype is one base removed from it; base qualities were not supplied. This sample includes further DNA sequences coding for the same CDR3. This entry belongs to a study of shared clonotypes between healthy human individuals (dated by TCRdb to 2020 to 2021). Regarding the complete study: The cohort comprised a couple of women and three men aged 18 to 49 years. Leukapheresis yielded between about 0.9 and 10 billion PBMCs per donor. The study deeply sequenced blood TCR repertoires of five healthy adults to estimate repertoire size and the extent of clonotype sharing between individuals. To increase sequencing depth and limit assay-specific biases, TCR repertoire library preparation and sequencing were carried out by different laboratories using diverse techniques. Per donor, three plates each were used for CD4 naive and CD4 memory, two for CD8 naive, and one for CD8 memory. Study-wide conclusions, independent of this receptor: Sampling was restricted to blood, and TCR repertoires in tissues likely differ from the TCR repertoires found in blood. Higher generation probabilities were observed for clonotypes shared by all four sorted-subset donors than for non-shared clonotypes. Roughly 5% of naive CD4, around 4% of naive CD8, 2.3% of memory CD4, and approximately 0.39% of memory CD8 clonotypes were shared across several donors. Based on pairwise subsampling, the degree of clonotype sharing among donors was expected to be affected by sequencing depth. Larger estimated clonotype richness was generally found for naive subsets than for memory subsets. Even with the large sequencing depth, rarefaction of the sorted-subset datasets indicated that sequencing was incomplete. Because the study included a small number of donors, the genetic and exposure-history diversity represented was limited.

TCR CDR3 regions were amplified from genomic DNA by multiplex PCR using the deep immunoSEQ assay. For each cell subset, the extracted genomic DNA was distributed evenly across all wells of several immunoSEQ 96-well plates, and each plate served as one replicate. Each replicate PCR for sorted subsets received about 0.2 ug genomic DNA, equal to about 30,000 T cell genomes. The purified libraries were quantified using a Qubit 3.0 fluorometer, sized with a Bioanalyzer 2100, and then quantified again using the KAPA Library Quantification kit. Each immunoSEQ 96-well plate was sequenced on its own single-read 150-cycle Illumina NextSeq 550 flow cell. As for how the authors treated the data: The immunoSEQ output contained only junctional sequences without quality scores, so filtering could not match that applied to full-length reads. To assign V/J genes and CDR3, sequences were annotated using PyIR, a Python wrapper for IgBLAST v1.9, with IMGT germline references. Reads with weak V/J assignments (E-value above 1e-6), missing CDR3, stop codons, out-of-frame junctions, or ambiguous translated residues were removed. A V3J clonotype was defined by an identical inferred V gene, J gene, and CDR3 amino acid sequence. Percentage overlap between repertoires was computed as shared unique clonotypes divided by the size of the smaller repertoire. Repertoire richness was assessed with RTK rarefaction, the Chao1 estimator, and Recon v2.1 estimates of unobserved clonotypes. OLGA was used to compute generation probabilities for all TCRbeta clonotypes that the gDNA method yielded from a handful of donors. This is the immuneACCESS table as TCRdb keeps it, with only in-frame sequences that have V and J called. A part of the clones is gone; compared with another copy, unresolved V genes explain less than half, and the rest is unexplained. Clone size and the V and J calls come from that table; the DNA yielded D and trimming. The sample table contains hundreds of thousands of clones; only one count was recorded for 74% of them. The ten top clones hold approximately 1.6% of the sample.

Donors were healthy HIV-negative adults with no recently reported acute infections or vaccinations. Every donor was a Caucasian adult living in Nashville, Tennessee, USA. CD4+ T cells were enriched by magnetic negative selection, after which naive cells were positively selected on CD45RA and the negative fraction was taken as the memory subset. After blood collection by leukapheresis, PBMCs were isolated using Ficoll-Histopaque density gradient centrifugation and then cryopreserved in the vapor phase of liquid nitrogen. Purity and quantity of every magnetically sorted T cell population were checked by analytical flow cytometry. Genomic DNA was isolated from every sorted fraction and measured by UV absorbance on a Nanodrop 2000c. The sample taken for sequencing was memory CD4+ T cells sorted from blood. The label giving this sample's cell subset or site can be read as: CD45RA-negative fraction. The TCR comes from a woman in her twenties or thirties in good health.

In nucleotides, the sequence is TGTGCCAGCAGTTCCGGACTAGCGGGAAACAATGAGCAGTTCTTC. Translated, it reads CASSSGLAGNNEQFF. The chain uses TRBV27 and TRBJ2-1, and 12 junction bases match TRBD2. According to the germline V gene (reference sequence), CDR1 reads MNHEY and CDR2 reads SMNVEV. The CDR3 goes from the cysteine to the phenylalanine over 15 residues. The entry retains the CDR3 DNA only, 45 bases that are in frame from base 1. V lost 4 bases and J lost 5 bases, and the count of bases not matched to a germline gene is 3.